The 8 T cell receptor beta chains below all came from one sample that was sequenced in a study of T-cell memory formation after mild COVID-19. Via MiXCR, TCRdb re-called the 5' RACE reads, giving one row per CDR3 protein. The sample holds roughly 100,000 distinct CDR3 sequences, 15% to 20% seen once. Sequencing used PBMCs or a T cell subset sorted from them (not recorded which). The receptors here all came from an adult woman who had mild COVID-19 (a few samples of this study predate the infection). Cell type and time point are not known.

Comment on this clonotype: Germline and junction disagree at one end, which may indicate a read error. This rearrangement joins TRBV9 to TRBJ2-5, with D possibly matching TRBD2 (6 bases). Germline values: CDR1 SGDLS, CDR2 YYNGEE. The CDR3 is 10 residues long. CDR3 amino acids: CASSEGGERF. CDR3 DNA: TGTGCCAGCAGCGAGGGAGGAGAACGGTTC.

This clonotype appeared many times. This chain links TRBV12-3 or TRBV12-4 with TRBJ2-4, with 7 bases fitting TRBD2. The CDR3 runs to 15 residues. Trimming took 7 bases from V and 10 from J; bases not matched to a gene: 16. As DNA, the CDR3 is TGTGCCAGCAAGCAAGAAGCGGGGCCTAACCGGATTCAGTACTTC. Translated: CASKQEAGPNRIQYF.

This clonotype was counted a few times. This rearrangement joins TRBV9 to TRBJ2-2; the match to TRBD2 covers 8 bases. The CDR3 has 16 residues. Germline CDR1 SGDLS, CDR2 YYNGEE. V dropped 0 bases and J dropped 4; count of bases not matched to a gene: 5. CDR3 sequence reads: CASSVVASGFTGELFF. The CDR3 nucleotides are TGTGCCAGCAGCGTAGTGGCTAGCGGGTTCACCGGGGAGCTGTTTTTT.

This chain links TRBV4-1 with TRBJ2-3; the D is unclear. Trimming shortened V by 0 bases and J by 1 base, and 5 bases separated the two germline ends. CDR1 and CDR2 from the germline V gene are MGHRA and YSYEKL. The CDR3 sequence is 14 residues long. For the CDR3, the DNA is TGCGCCAGCAGCCAAGATCAGGGCACAGATACGCAGTATTTT. Translating gives CASSQDQGTDTQYF.

The CDR3 DNA reads TGTGCCAGCAGTTCCTTCGGGGCAGTTAGCACAGATACGCAGTATTTT. Its translation is CASSSFGAVSTDTQYF. The V call is TRBV25-1, the J call TRBJ2-3, with D perhaps given as TRBD1 or TRBD2 (5 bases each). The V end lost 5 bases, the J end lost 0 bases, and 15 bases lay between the germline ends. Germline V lookup: CDR1 MGHDK, CDR2 SYGVNS. The CDR3 loop spans 16 amino acids.

V gene TRBV4-1 combines with J gene TRBJ2-5; TRBD2 aligns across 10 bases. The CDR3 is 15 residues long. Trimming took 3 bases from V and 5 from J; bases not matched to a gene: 6. Germline CDR1 reads MGHRA; CDR2 reads YSYEKL. DNA for the CDR3: TGCGCCAGCAGCCACTTACTAGCGGGACAGGAGACCCAGTACTTC. This gives the protein CASSHLLAGQETQYF.

This clonotype was counted only a few times. V is TRBV7-8 and J is TRBJ2-4, with 7 positions matching TRBD1. With V trimmed by 2 bases and J by 7 bases, 11 bases remained unmatched. This CDR3 has 16 amino acids. Germline lookup yields CDR1 SGHVS and CDR2 FQNEAQ. CDR3 coding DNA: TGTGCCAGCAGCTTACCCACATCAGGGGGTGGGAACATTCAGTACTTC. Amino acids: CASSLPTSGGGNIQYF.

The gene calls are TRBV30 and TRBJ1-1, with D perhaps matching TRBD1 (5 bases). CDR1 and CDR2 (germline): GTSNPN, SVGIG (reference sequence). The length of the CDR3 is 14 residues. V lost 0 bases and J 5 bases, leaving 13 bases between the germline ends. The CDR3 sequence is CAWSVGAGRTEAFF. CDR3 nucleotide sequence: TGTGCCTGGAGTGTAGGGGCAGGAAGGACTGAAGCTTTCTTT.